This TCR beta chain was captured by sequencing in a study of OX40 agonist ivuxolimab in advanced cancers. Sequenced by immunoSEQ multiplex PCR; TCRdb stores in-frame clones only, minus some. Of 25,000 to 40,000 clones listed, approximately 84% are singletons. Study-wide results and limits: Patients with a partial response at 0.1-3.0 mg/kg had among the lowest clonal expansion. There were, on average, more expanded clones in CD8+ T cells than in CD4+. The study observed clonal expansion of CD4+ and CD8+ blood T cells by week 6 at 0.1 to 3.0 mg/kg.

With respect to this clone: Its antigen remains unidentified.

The CDR3 contains 12 residues. Unmatched junction bases numbered 7, after V lost 7 bases and J lost 10 bases. Germline CDR1 ENHRY, CDR2 SYGVKD. The rearrangement links TRBV10-3 to TRBJ1-2, with 9 bases aligning to TRBD1. This specimen consisted of CD4+ or CD8+ T cells sorted from blood, obtained in a trial of the OX40 agonist ivuxolimab. The receptor comes from an adult with an advanced solid tumor such as melanoma, head and neck, liver or kidney cancer. The CDR3 loop is CAIKEGQGVYTF. The CDR3, as DNA: TGTGCCATCAAGGAGGGACAGGGCGTCTACACCTTC.